Following are 16 T cell receptor beta chains from one sample sequenced in a study of CD8 T cells in Susac syndrome (dated by TCRdb to the late 2010s). The library relied on the immunoSEQ multiplex PCR assay. RNA was extracted with the RNeasy kit and 0.5 to 1 ug was reverse transcribed using random hexamers. Using fastp at Q25 and MiXCR, TCRdb reprocessed the public reads and kept productive beta chains. Under each unique CDR3 protein, matching rows form one entry showing the most common genes and DNA. This sample has approximately 190,000 distinct CDR3 sequences in its table, and over 90% of those were observed once. The leading ten clones occupy about 0.17% of the sample. Sequencing was done on a sample of CD8+ T cells from PBMCs. The receptors shown here come from a human donor with Susac syndrome.

The chain recombines TRBV7-9 with TRBJ1-2, with TRBD1 as a possible D gene (6 bases). Germline loops: CDR1 SEHNR, CDR2 FQNEAQ (reference sequence). The V end was cut by 2 bases, the J end by 4 bases, with 14 bases between. There are 15 residues in the CDR3. The CDR3 DNA sequence: TGTGCCAGCAGCTTAAACAGGGACCTGGGCTATGGCTACACCTTC. As protein: CASSLNRDLGYGYTF. The full variable domain, its missing parts supplied by reference TRBV7-9 and TRBJ1-2, is DTGVSQNPRHKITKRGQNVTFRCDPISEHNRLYWYRQTLGQGPEFLTYFQNEAQLEKSRLLSDRFSAERPKGSFSTLEIQRTEQGDSAMYLCASSLNRDLGYGYTFGSGTRLTVV.

The V call is TRBV30, the J call TRBJ1-1, with no clear D. V lost 4 bases and J lost 4, with 13 bases in between. CDR1 is GTSNPN, CDR2 SVGIG, per germline (reference sequence). This CDR3 comprises 13 residues. CDR3 sequence (DNA): TGTGCCTGGAACACTATCAGGCTCACTGAAGCTTTCTTT. Translated: CAWNTIRLTEAFF.

Only one count was recorded for this clonotype. This chain links TRBV7-8 with TRBJ1-5; D is ambiguous. The V gene lost 3 bases and the J gene lost 0 bases, with 6 bases spanning the gap. Germline CDR1 SGHVS, CDR2 FQNEAQ. The CDR3 runs 14 residues. DNA for the CDR3: TGTGCCAGCAGCTTTTGGGATAGCAATCAGCCCCAGCATTTT. Its translation: CASSFWDSNQPQHF. The full variable domain, completed using reference TRBV7-8 and TRBJ1-5, is GAGVSQSPRYKVAKRGQDVALRCDPISGHVSLFWYQQALGQGPEFLTYFQNEAQLDKSGLPSDRFFAERPEGSVSTLKIQRTQQEDSAVYLCASSFWDSNQPQHFGDGTRLSIL.

V usage is TRBV5-1 and J usage is TRBJ1-6, with a weak D call TRBD1 (6 bases). From germline, CDR1 is SGHRS and CDR2 YFSETQ. The CDR3 is 15 amino acids. The V gene lost 2 bases and the J gene lost 9 bases, with 15 bases spanning the gap. The CDR3, as DNA: TGCGCCAGCAGCTTTTCACAGGGCACTACTTCACCCCTCCACTTT. It yields the protein CASSFSQGTTSPLHF.

The chain has TRBV28 and TRBJ1-5; no reliable D call. The CDR3 is 13 amino acids. Germline loops: CDR1 MDHEN, CDR2 SYDVKM. Trimming took off 6 bases at V and 4 bases at J, with 10 bases between the two ends. The CDR3 sequence: CASRLQENQPQHF. DNA for the CDR3: TGTGCCAGCAGGTTGCAGGAAAATCAGCCCCAGCATTTT. The variable domain in full, completed from reference TRBV28 and TRBJ1-5, reads DVKVTQSSRYLVKRTGEKVFLECVQDMDHENMFWYRQDPGLGLRLIYFSYDVKMKEKGDIPEGYSVSREKKERFSLILESASTNQTSMYLCASRLQENQPQHFGDGTRLSIL.

The sample holds one count of this clonotype. The chain is built from TRBV19 and TRBJ2-1, with D possibly matching TRBD2 (5 bases). The V end lost 8 bases, the J end lost 5 bases, and 22 bases lay between the germline ends. This CDR3 has 16 residues. CDR1 is LNHDA and CDR2 is SQIVND in the germline V gene (reference sequence). DNA for the CDR3: TGTGCCAGTCTTCTTTCGGACTCCTATCCCAACAATGAGCAGTTCTTC. Protein: CASLLSDSYPNNEQFF.

The chain recombines TRBV20-1 with TRBJ1-2; 10 bases line up with TRBD1. V gave up 0 bases and J gave up 7 bases; unmatched junction bases: 5. This CDR3 spans 14 amino acids. Germline V CDR1 and CDR2: DFQATT, SNEGSKA (reference sequence). The CDR3 reads CSARDRTGGSGYTF. In DNA, the CDR3 is TGCAGTGCTAGAGATAGGACAGGGGGGTCTGGCTACACCTTC.

The chain has TRBV27 and TRBJ2-7; D could derive from TRBD1 or TRBD2 (5 bases each). Germline loops: CDR1 MNHEY, CDR2 SMNVEV (reference sequence). The CDR3 contains 14 residues. Trimming cost V 4 bases and J 2 bases, with 12 bases left between them. The CDR3 DNA reads as TGTGCCAGCAGTTCCCTGGGGGTACCCTACGAGCAGTACTTC. Protein: CASSSLGVPYEQYF.

The chain recombines TRBV5-6 with TRBJ2-7; the D gene could be TRBD1 or TRBD2 (5 bases each). The V end lost 5 bases, the J end lost 2 bases, and 17 bases lay between the germline ends. Germline lookup yields CDR1 SGHDT and CDR2 YYEEEE. The CDR3 has 15 amino acids. The CDR3 here is CASSFRARDPYEQYF. The CDR3 DNA follows: TGTGCCAGCAGTTTTCGCGCCCGGGACCCCTACGAGCAGTACTTC.

This chain joins TRBV30 and TRBJ1-2, with TRBD1 identical over 7 bases. V lost 2 bases, J lost 4 bases, and 4 bases stayed unmatched. Germline V gives CDR1 GTSNPN, CDR2 SVGIG (reference sequence). This CDR3 is built from 13 residues. Here the CDR3 reads CAWSPDRTYGYTF. Written as DNA, the CDR3 is TGTGCCTGGAGTCCGGACAGGACCTATGGCTACACCTTC.

The rearrangement joins TRBV5-8 to TRBJ1-1; D not certain. Germline V lookup: CDR1 SGHTS, CDR2 YDEGEE. The CDR3 length is 13 residues. Deletions cut 4 bases from V and 6 bases from J, with 13 bases between. The CDR3 DNA sequence: TGTGCCAGCAGCACCCGCGGGATGGCTGAAGCTTTCTTT. Encoded protein: CASSTRGMAEAFF.

The chain combines TRBV27 with TRBJ2-7; the D gene is possibly TRBD1 (5 bases). This CDR3 is built from 16 residues. Germline CDR1 is MNHEY and CDR2 is SMNVEV (reference sequence). Deletions cut 3 bases from V and 2 bases from J, with 17 bases between. CDR3 residues: CASSFSAGPKAYEQYF. For the CDR3, the DNA is TGTGCCAGCAGTTTTTCGGCAGGGCCGAAAGCCTACGAGCAGTACTTC.

CDR3 in amino acids: CSARSFEREQYF. The CDR3 nucleotides are TGCAGTGCTAGATCATTCGAACGAGAGCAGTACTTC. The chain recombines TRBV20-1 with TRBJ2-7; no definite D call. V was pared by 2 bases and J by 7 bases, with 12 bases between. This CDR3 contains 12 residues. Germline lookup yields CDR1 DFQATT and CDR2 SNEGSKA (reference sequence).

The chain has TRBV11-2 and TRBJ2-5, with 10 bases matching TRBD2. Trimming removed 5 bases from V and 2 bases from J; junction bases left unmatched: 11. The germline gives CDR1 SGHAT, CDR2 FQNNGV. CDR3 length: 17 residues. Written as DNA, the CDR3 is TGTGCCAGCAGCCATTACGGACTAGCGGCGATTCAAGAGACCCAGTACTTC. It is translated as CASSHYGLAAIQETQYF.

The V call is TRBV7-9, the J call TRBJ2-5; a weak D match, TRBD2 (7 bases). Trimming took off 2 bases at V and 3 bases at J, with 13 bases between the two ends. Germline loops: CDR1 SEHNR, CDR2 FQNEAQ (reference sequence). This CDR3 region has 15 residues. CDR3 loop: CASSLLGGPKETQYF. The CDR3 DNA sequence: TGTGCCAGCAGCTTACTCGGGGGGCCCAAAGAGACCCAGTACTTC.

The chain has TRBV14 and TRBJ2-1; 9 bases fit TRBD1. The CDR3 spans 13 residues. The germline CDR1 and CDR2 sequences are SGHDN and FVKESK. Unmatched junction bases numbered 5, after V lost 6 bases and J lost 8 bases. The CDR3 loop reads CASSRTGADEQFF. CDR3 nucleotides: TGTGCCAGCAGTCGGACAGGGGCGGATGAGCAGTTCTTC.